Listed below are T cell receptor beta chains from one sample, sequenced in a study of blood T cell repertoires in COVID-19. Only in-frame clones appear in the TCRdb table, and some are missing; sequencing was by immunoSEQ multiplex PCR. Of approximately 240,000 clones in the sample, 65% to 90% were seen once. What was sequenced was peripheral blood. The receptors were sampled from a woman aged 40 to 55 who had recovered from COVID-19. The CDR3 runs from the conserved cysteine through the conserved F or W.

j_call v_call cdr3_aa
TRBJ2-1 TRBV6-5 CASRPGVGFYNEQFF
TRBJ2-7 TRBV28 CASSQNDGGRPPYEQYF
TRBJ1-2 TRBV2 CASDAFRDSYGYTF
TRBJ2-3 TRBV14 CASSQDPGGNTQYF
TRBJ2-7 TRBV18 CASSRTSGGSRSYEQYF
TRBJ1-2 TRBV3-1/TRBV3-2 CASSQDHRTPWGYTF
TRBJ1-2 TRBV19 CASSMAADYGYTF
TRBJ2-5 TRBV7-9 CASSPGLGETQYF
TRBJ1-5 TRBV27 CASSTSTGRKHNQPQHF
TRBJ2-1 TRBV5-4 CASSLAGGGFNEQFF
TRBJ1-3 TRBV5-6 CASSVDSGNTIYF
TRBJ1-5 TRBV11-2 CASSSTGTSNQPQHF
TRBJ2-7 TRBV6-1 CASSDTGLSYEQYF
TRBJ2-7 TRBV6-2/TRBV6-3 CASSYSGKQYF
TRBJ2-5 TRBV9 CASSAGGLAGGIQETQYF
TRBJ2-3 TRBV7-9 CASSLLAGGGTDTQYF
TRBJ1-6 TRBV21-1 CASYRDWNSPLHF
TRBJ2-5 TRBV4-3 CASSQNPPGLAGETQYF
TRBJ2-1 TRBV6-5 CASKITIANEQFF
TRBJ1-2 TRBV6-6 CASSQGQSIYGYTF
TRBJ2-2 TRBV7-2 CASSLDGSATGELFF
TRBJ2-7 TRBV5-5 CASSFRDRVHEQYF
TRBJ2-7 TRBV7-2 CASSYRHAQDYFGFEQYF
TRBJ1-5 TRBV2 CASRTGQAGNQPQHF
TRBJ1-1 TRBV2 CASTTDRGRVEAFF
TRBJ2-7 TRBV11-3 CASSLGTGAYEQYF
TRBJ2-2 TRBV12-3/TRBV12-4 CASRNRDTGELFF
TRBJ1-6 TRBV21-1 CASSNQAFLHSYNSPLHF
TRBJ2-2 TRBV7-8 CASSATGLSGELFF